A selection of T cell receptor beta chains follows, all from one sample in a study of monozygotic twins with inflammatory bowel disease. TCRdb reworked the 5' RACE reads into one entry per CDR3 protein, no DNA. The table gives approximately 390,000 distinct CDR3 sequences; the top ten clones make up around 2.5% of it. Sequenced: blood. The receptor source for this set is a human donor with ulcerative colitis or Crohn's disease, or a healthy co-twin of an affected twin (not recorded which). Each CDR3 is given with its conserved first and last residue.

TRBV12-3/TRBV12-4,TRBJ2-3,CASSFGGSDTQYF
TRBV20-1,TRBJ2-1,CSARGLAGGLSYNEQFF
TRBV6-6,TRBJ2-7,CASHQTGRNHEQYF
TRBV4-1,TRBJ1-2,CASSQDRGGYGYTF
TRBV2,TRBJ1-5,CASRGGQFDQPQHF
TRBV5-1,TRBJ2-2,CASSQAVQNTGELFF
TRBV7-6,TRBJ2-7,CASSFVGDPSGEQYF
TRBV18,TRBJ2-7,CASSPSWGLYEQYF
TRBV6-6,TRBJ2-5,CASRSGETQYF
TRBV2,TRBJ2-2,CASRTENTGELFF
TRBV20-1,TRBJ2-2,CSATGGYNTGELFF
TRBV29-1,TRBJ2-3,CSVRGLAGADTQYF
TRBV10-2,TRBJ2-5,CASSAKGRRETQYF
TRBV5-6,TRBJ2-7,CASSASGRGVSYEQYF
TRBV5-5,TRBJ2-7,CASSVGLAGVYEQYF
TRBV4-2,TRBJ2-7,CASSSQLWSSYEQYF
TRBV20-1,TRBJ1-6,CSAPDSVAAYNSPLHF
TRBV2,TRBJ1-2,CASSDSGNYGYTF
TRBV5-1,TRBJ2-3,CASSYRDPGPDTQYF
TRBV29-1,TRBJ1-2,CSVESVGDGYGYTF
TRBV20-1,TRBJ1-3,CGKPDSTGNTIYF
TRBV20-1,TRBJ2-3,CSARDPERKGGGQYF
TRBV11-1,TRBJ2-7,CASSLAGGRAEKVGSYEQYF
TRBV15,TRBJ2-7,CATSTAGAGMSPYF